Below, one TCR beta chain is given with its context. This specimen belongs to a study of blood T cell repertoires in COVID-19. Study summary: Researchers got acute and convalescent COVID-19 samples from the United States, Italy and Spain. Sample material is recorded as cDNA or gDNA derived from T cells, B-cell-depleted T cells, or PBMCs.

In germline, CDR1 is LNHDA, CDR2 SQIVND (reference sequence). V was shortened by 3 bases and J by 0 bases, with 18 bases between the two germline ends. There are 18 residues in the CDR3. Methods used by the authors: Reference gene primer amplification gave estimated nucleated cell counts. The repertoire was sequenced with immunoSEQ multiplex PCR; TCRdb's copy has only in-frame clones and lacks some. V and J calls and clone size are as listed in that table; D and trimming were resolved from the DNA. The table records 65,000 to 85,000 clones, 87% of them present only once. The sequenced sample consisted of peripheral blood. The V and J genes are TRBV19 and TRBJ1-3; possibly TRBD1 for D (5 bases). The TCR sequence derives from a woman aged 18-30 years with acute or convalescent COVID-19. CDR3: CASSIMGSTASSGNTIYF. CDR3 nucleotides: TGTGCCAGTAGTATCATGGGTTCGACAGCCAGCTCTGGAAACACCATATATTTT.